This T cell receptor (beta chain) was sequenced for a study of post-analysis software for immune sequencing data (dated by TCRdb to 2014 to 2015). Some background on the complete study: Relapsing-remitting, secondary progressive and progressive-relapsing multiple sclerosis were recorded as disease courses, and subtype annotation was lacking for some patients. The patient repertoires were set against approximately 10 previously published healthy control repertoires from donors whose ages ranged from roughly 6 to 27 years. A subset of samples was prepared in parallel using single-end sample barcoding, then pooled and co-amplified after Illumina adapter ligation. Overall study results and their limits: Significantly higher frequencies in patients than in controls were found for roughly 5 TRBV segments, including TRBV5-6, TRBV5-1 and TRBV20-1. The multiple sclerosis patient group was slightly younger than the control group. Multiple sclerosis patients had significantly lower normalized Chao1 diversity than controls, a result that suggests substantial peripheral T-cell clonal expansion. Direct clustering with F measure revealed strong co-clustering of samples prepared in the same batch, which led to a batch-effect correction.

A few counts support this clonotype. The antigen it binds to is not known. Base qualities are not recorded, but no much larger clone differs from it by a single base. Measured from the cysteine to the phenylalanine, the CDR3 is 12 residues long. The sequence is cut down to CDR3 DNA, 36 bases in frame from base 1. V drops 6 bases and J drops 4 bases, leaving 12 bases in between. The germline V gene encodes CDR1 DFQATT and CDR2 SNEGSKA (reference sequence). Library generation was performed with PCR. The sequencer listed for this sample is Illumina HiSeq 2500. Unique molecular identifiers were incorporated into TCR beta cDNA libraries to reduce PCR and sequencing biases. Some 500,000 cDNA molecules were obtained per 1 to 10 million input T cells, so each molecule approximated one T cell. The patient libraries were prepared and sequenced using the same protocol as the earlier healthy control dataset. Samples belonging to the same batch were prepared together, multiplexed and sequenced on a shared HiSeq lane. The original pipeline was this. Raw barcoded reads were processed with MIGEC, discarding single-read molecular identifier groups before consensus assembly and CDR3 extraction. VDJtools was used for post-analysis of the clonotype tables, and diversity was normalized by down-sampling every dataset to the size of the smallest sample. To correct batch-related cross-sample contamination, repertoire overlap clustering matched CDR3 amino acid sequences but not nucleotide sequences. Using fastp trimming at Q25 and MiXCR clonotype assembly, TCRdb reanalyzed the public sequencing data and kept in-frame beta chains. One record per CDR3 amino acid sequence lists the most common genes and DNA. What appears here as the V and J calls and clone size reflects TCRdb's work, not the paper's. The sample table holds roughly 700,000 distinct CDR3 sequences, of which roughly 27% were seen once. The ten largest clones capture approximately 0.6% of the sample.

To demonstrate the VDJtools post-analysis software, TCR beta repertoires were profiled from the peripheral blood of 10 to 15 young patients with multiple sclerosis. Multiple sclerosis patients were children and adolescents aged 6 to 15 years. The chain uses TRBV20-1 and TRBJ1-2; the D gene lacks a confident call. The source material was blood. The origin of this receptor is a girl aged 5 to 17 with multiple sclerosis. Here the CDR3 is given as CSAPLESYGYTF. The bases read TGCAGTGCGCCGCTAGAATCCTATGGCTACACCTTC.